Listed here are 31 T cell receptor beta chains from one sample, sequenced in a study of Graves' ophthalmopathy and Graves' hyperthyroidism. Transcripts of RNA were the source for amplifying TCR beta CDR3 regions. Second-round multiplex PCR followed a first-round RT-PCR using HTBI primers. MiXCR was run by TCRdb on the multiplex PCR reads, yielding one entry per CDR3 protein. The sample records approximately 640,000 distinct CDR3 sequences, over 40% being singletons. Sequencing input: peripheral blood. Receptors originate from an adult man with Graves' ophthalmopathy.

The chain couples TRBV25-1 to TRBJ1-2, with D maybe TRBD1 (5 bases). CDR1 and CDR2 from the germline V gene are MGHDK and SYGVNS. Trimming shortened V by 3 bases and J by 7 bases, and 12 bases separated the two germline ends. This CDR3 contains 13 residues. The CDR3 bases are TGTGCCAGCAGTGATAGTGGGACGCTTGGCTACACCTTC. Residues: CASSDSGTLGYTF.

The sample holds a few counts of this clonotype. The V and J genes are TRBV7-9 and TRBJ1-5; possible D gene TRBD1, 6 bases. V lost 1 base and J 4 bases, leaving 11 bases between the germline ends. This CDR3 is 15 amino acids long. Germline values: CDR1 SEHNR, CDR2 FQNEAQ (reference sequence). The CDR3 nucleotides are TGTGCCAGCAGCTTAGGACAACAGGGAAATCAGCCCCAGCATTTT. It yields the protein CASSLGQQGNQPQHF.

This clonotype came up many times. The genes are TRBV6-1 and TRBJ2-7; 7 bases fit TRBD1. In germline, CDR1 is MNHNS, CDR2 SASEGT. The ends lost 7 bases at V and 0 bases at J; junction bases unmatched: 9. This CDR3 region has 15 residues. The DNA for the CDR3 is TGTGCCAGCACTCCCGTCCGGGACAGCTCCTACGAGCAGTACTTC. Translating gives CASTPVRDSSYEQYF.

The chain carries TRBV25-1 and TRBJ1-4; D uncertain. CDR1 is MGHDK and CDR2 is SYGVNS in the germline V gene. V was cut by 4 bases and J by 5 bases, with 14 bases left in between. The CDR3 is 15 amino acids. The CDR3 DNA is TGTGCCAGCAGTGTTTTACTAGCGGGAAATGAAAAACTGTTTTTT. Translating it yields CASSVLLAGNEKLFF.

This clonotype was recorded at least ten times. The V gene is TRBV19, the J gene TRBJ1-2; 7 nucleotides line up with TRBD1. The J segment lost 6 bases and the V segment lost 6 bases, leaving 7 bases of the junction unmatched. The CDR3 sequence is 13 residues long. From germline, CDR1 is LNHDA and CDR2 SQIVND (reference sequence). The CDR3 coding sequence is TGTGCCAGTAGGACACAGGGGAGGGATGGCTACACCTTC. It encodes CASRTQGRDGYTF.

As for this clonotype: This sequence may be a read error, since a much larger clone differs from it by one base. The genes are TRBV4-3 and TRBJ2-5; D not certain. Germline V gene data show CDR1 as LGHNA and CDR2 as YSLEER. The V end was cut by 0 bases, the J end by 7 bases, with 12 bases between. The CDR3 loop spans 14 amino acids. The CDR3 protein is CASSQDILKGTQYF. DNA of the CDR3: TGCGCCAGCAGCCAAGATATCCTCAAGGGGACCCAGTACTTC.

V is TRBV19 and J is TRBJ2-5, with TRBD2 matching over 8 bases. The CDR3 contains 17 residues. V trimming: 5 bases; J trimming: 4 bases; junction bases outside the gene matches: 15. CDR1 and CDR2 from the germline V gene are LNHDA and SQIVND (reference sequence). CDR3 in amino acids: CASSVGRGGYTRETQYF. The CDR3 DNA reads TGTGCCAGTAGTGTTGGACGGGGGGGCTACACTCGAGAGACCCAGTACTTC.

This clonotype showed up just a few times. The chain has TRBV6-6 and TRBJ2-5; TRBD2 matches 11 bases. Losses at the gene ends were 5 bases for V and 2 bases for J; bases not matched to a gene: 10. CDR3 length: 17 amino acids. Germline V lookup: CDR1 MNHNY, CDR2 SVGAGI (reference sequence). In DNA, the CDR3 is TGTGCCAGCAGTCCCTCACCACTAGCGGGGGCACAAGAGACCCAGTACTTC. This sequence encodes CASSPSPLAGAQETQYF.

This CDR3 reads CASSITETSWETQYF. The CDR3 coding sequence is TGTGCCAGTAGTATAACAGAGACTAGCTGGGAGACCCAGTACTTC. The chain links TRBV19 to TRBJ2-5, with 7 bases that match TRBD2. V was clipped by 2 bases and J by 5 bases; unmatched bases: 8. Germline loops: CDR1 LNHDA, CDR2 SQIVND (reference sequence). The CDR3 consists of 15 residues.

This clonotype was recorded only once. The chain carries TRBV29-1 and TRBJ2-6; tentatively, D is TRBD1 (6 bases). With 4 bases removed from V and 2 bases from J, the gap between germline ends came to 21 bases. CDR3 length: 18 residues. The V gene's germline CDR1 is SQVTM and CDR2 ANQGSEA. The DNA for the CDR3 is TGCAGCGTTGGTGAGACAGGCCGGACGGGGACTGGGGCCAACGTCCTGACTTTC. It is translated as CSVGETGRTGTGANVLTF.

The CDR3 sequence is CASSLRGQGAPGYTF. CDR3 bases: TGTGCCAGCAGTTTAAGGGGACAGGGGGCGCCCGGCTACACCTTC. This chain uses TRBV4-2 with TRBJ1-2; 12 bases are shared with TRBD1. Looked up from germline, CDR1 is LGHNA and CDR2 is YNFKEQ. J lost 8 bases, V lost 6 bases, and 10 bases had no gene match. The CDR3 has 15 amino acids.

The chain joins TRBV6-1 to TRBJ1-5, with a weak D call TRBD1 (5 bases). In germline, CDR1 is MNHNS, CDR2 SASEGT. The length of the CDR3 is 15 residues. Trimming pared 0 bases from V and 9 bases from J, leaving 15 bases between. Here the CDR3 DNA reads TGTGCCAGCAGTGAAGCGGGGACCGGGGATCGGCCCCAGCATTTT. Translating it yields CASSEAGTGDRPQHF.

The gene calls are TRBV6-5 and TRBJ1-6; weak D call: TRBD1 (5 bases). CDR3 length: 16 residues. V lost 4 bases, J lost 9 bases, and 19 bases lay in between. Germline CDR1 MNHEY, CDR2 SVGAGI. The CDR3 DNA reads as TGTGCCAGCAGTTCGTTCCAGCAGGGAGTAGGTTCACCCCTCCACTTT. Translation: CASSSFQQGVGSPLHF.

This clonotype appeared many times. V gene TRBV5-8 combines with J gene TRBJ2-5; TRBD2 aligns across 11 bases. The CDR3 spans 13 residues. The germline V gene has CDR1 SGHTS and CDR2 YDEGEE. Trimming removed 0 bases from V and 11 bases from J; junction bases left unmatched: 3. CDR3 region: CASSLESSGGQYF. CDR3 DNA: TGTGCCAGCAGCTTGGAGTCTAGCGGGGGGCAGTACTTC.

This clonotype was recorded at least ten times. The V and J genes are TRBV7-8 and TRBJ1-3; D gene unclear. The CDR3 contains 15 residues. Trimming cost V 8 bases and J 2 bases, with 16 bases left between them. Per germline, CDR1 SGHVS and CDR2 FQNEAQ. Here the CDR3 DNA reads TGTGCCAGCGGCGTTACTGGGGATGCTGGAAACACCATATATTTT. This encodes CASGVTGDAGNTIYF.

In this sample, this clonotype turned up many times. The rearrangement uses TRBV11-2 and TRBJ2-5, with D perhaps assigned TRBD1 or TRBD2 (5 bases each). The ends were cut back, 5 bases at V and 1 base at J, with 17 bases in the middle. This CDR3 has 16 residues. CDR1 is SGHAT and CDR2 is FQNNGV in the germline V gene. The CDR3: CASSPIGTHLQETQYF. CDR3 DNA: TGTGCCAGCAGCCCAATTGGGACCCACCTCCAAGAGACCCAGTACTTC.

In its sample, this clonotype was seen many times. J is TRBJ2-5 and V is TRBV25-1; D not resolved. Germline V lookup: CDR1 MGHDK, CDR2 SYGVNS. The CDR3 covers 15 residues. V gave up 2 bases and J gave up 0 bases, with 10 bases separating them. The CDR3 region is CASSENYPDQETQYF. The CDR3 DNA reads TGTGCCAGCAGTGAAAACTACCCTGACCAAGAGACCCAGTACTTC.

The CDR3 reads CASSYGTSGSYEPQHF. The CDR3 nucleotides are TGTGCCAGCAGCTACGGGACTAGCGGGAGCTATGAGCCCCAGCATTTT. This chain uses TRBV7-9 with TRBJ1-5; TRBD1 is a possible D gene (5 bases). Trimming stripped 4 bases from V and 8 bases from J, with 21 bases between. CDR3 length: 16 amino acids. The germline V gene has CDR1 SEHNR and CDR2 FQNEAQ (reference sequence).

This clonotype was recorded at least ten times. V gene TRBV19 combines with J gene TRBJ2-7, with D possibly TRBD2 on 7 matching bases. This CDR3 region has 13 residues. Per germline, CDR1 LNHDA and CDR2 SQIVND (reference sequence). V lost 3 bases to trimming and J lost 3 bases, with 9 bases between them. The CDR3 sequence: CASSIGGLYEQYF. The CDR3 nucleotides read TGTGCCAGTAGTATCGGGGGGCTCTACGAGCAGTACTTC.

This clonotype was counted at least ten times. The chain carries TRBV25-1 and TRBJ1-6; D is uncertain. Germline CDR1 reads MGHDK; CDR2 reads SYGVNS. The CDR3 runs to 14 residues. The V gene lost 1 base and the J gene lost 7 bases, with 8 bases spanning the gap. CDR3 loop: CASSELTKNSPLHF. The CDR3 DNA reads TGTGCCAGCAGTGAATTGACTAAGAATTCACCCCTCCACTTT. Filled out from reference TRBV25-1 and TRBJ1-6, the complete variable domain reads EADIYQTPRYLVIGTGKKITLECSQTMGHDKMYWYQQDPGMELHLIHYSYGVNSTEKGDLSSESTVSRIRTEHFPLTLESARPSHTSQYLCASSELTKNSPLHFGNGTRLTVT.

There are many counts of this clonotype. CDR3 region: CSARMGETQYF. CDR3 DNA sequence: TGCAGTGCTAGGATGGGGGAGACCCAGTACTTC. The chain is built from TRBV20-1 and TRBJ2-5; D unresolved. The CDR3 sequence is 11 residues long. Trimming cost V 3 bases and J 5 bases, with 7 bases left between them. Germline V CDR1 and CDR2: DFQATT, SNEGSKA (reference sequence).

This clonotype was observed many times. The chain combines TRBV11-2 with TRBJ2-6; D is undetermined. Per the germline V gene, CDR1 is SGHAT and CDR2 is FQNNGV. Deletions cut 5 bases from V and 2 bases from J, with 7 bases between. The CDR3 extends over 14 amino acids. Here the CDR3 reads CASSLSTGANVLTF. The CDR3 DNA follows: TGTGCCAGCAGCCTATCGACTGGGGCCAACGTCCTGACTTTC.

This clonotype occurred a few times. The CDR3 sequence: CASSLGDRPTEAFF. The CDR3 bases are TGTGCCAGCAGCTTGGGGGACAGGCCCACTGAAGCTTTCTTT. This sequence joins TRBV5-6 and TRBJ1-1; 8 positions agree with TRBD1. The V and J ends lost 0 bases and 4 bases, in that order; junction bases with no gene match: 2. The CDR3 totals 14 residues. Germline loops: CDR1 SGHDT, CDR2 YYEEEE.

At least ten counts were recorded for this clonotype. The chain employs TRBV9 and TRBJ1-1; 8 bases match TRBD1. V gave up 1 base and J gave up 4 bases; unmatched junction bases: 3. The CDR3 is made up of 14 amino acids. In germline, CDR1 is SGDLS, CDR2 YYNGEE. The DNA of the CDR3 is TGTGCCAGCAGCGTATACAGGGGGGGCACTGAAGCTTTCTTT. It yields the protein CASSVYRGGTEAFF.

This clonotype was counted many times. The V gene is TRBV7-2, the J gene TRBJ2-5, with a possible D match to TRBD2 (7 bases). The CDR3 loop spans 15 amino acids. Germline values: CDR1 SGHTA, CDR2 FQGNSA. The V and J ends lost 2 bases and 4 bases respectively, with 14 bases between them. The DNA of the CDR3 is TGTGCCAGCAGCTTATTCCGCGGGGGCCGAGAGACCCAGTACTTC. This encodes CASSLFRGGRETQYF.

In the case of this clonotype: Being one base from a much bigger clone, this may be a read error. No DNA is shown, since the ends of the CDR3 on it are uncertain; the CDR3 is the one TCRdb lists. The rearrangement uses TRBV25-1 and TRBJ1-2; TRBD1 was called by the table and not checked on the DNA. The CDR3 contains 14 residues when both ends are counted. CDR1 is MGHDK, CDR2 SYGVNS, per germline. The CDR3 sequence: CACSAREGDYGYTF.

The chain combines TRBV6-5 with TRBJ1-2; TRBD1 matches at 10 bases. V trimming: 7 bases; J trimming: 0 bases; junction bases outside the gene matches: 11. Germline CDR1 and CDR2: MNHEY and SVGAGI. The CDR3 consists of 17 residues. The CDR3 DNA is TGTGCCAGCAATGAACGACAGGGGGCCCTCCCTAACTATGGCTACACCTTC. As protein: CASNERQGALPNYGYTF.

This clonotype has at least ten counts. This chain joins TRBV29-1 and TRBJ2-7; possible D gene TRBD1, 6 bases. The V and J ends lost 4 bases and 2 bases respectively, with 12 bases between them. CDR3 length equals 13 residues. The germline gives CDR1 SQVTM, CDR2 ANQGSEA. The CDR3 spells CSVGSRGAYEQYF. CDR3 sequence (DNA): TGCAGCGTTGGGAGCAGGGGCGCCTACGAGCAGTACTTC.

This clonotype was observed a few times. This chain joins TRBV5-8 and TRBJ2-2, with no clear D. This CDR3 is 14 amino acids long. Germline V lookup: CDR1 SGHTS, CDR2 YDEGEE. Trimming shortened V by 4 bases and J by 0 bases, and 7 bases separated the two germline ends. Written as DNA, the CDR3 is TGTGCCAGCAGCAGATCCGCGAACACCGGGGAGCTGTTTTTT. Its protein product is CASSRSANTGELFF.

This clonotype was seen at least ten times. V and J are TRBV19 and TRBJ2-5, with D unclear. Germline loops: CDR1 LNHDA, CDR2 SQIVND (reference sequence). With 1 base removed from V and 5 bases from J, the gap between germline ends came to 8 bases. CDR3 size: 13 residues. This CDR3 reads CASSIALRETQYF. In DNA form, the CDR3 reads TGTGCCAGTAGTATAGCCCTCAGGGAGACCCAGTACTTC.

This clonotype was observed many times. The CDR3 here is CASSQQPGSSYEQYF. CDR3 sequence (DNA): TGTGCCAGCAGCCAACAACCGGGGAGCTCCTACGAGCAGTACTTC. The J gene is TRBJ2-7, the V gene TRBV14; D is possibly TRBD2 (5 bases). The germline V gene has CDR1 SGHDN and CDR2 FVKESK. CDR3 size: 15 residues. V was pared by 2 bases and J by 0 bases, with 11 bases between.